The next 18 T cell receptor beta chains were all read from a single sample in a study of cytomegalovirus exposure and HLA in healthy donors. The PCR had 60 Vbeta and 13 Jbeta primers. Assay: immunoSEQ multiplex PCR; the TCRdb copy retains only in-frame clones and omits some. The data contain approximately 92,000 clones, around 70% of them singletons. Sequenced sample: PBMCs. These receptor sequences come from a man between 45 and 60 years old in good health and CMV-seronegative.

The chain is built from TRBV12-2 and TRBJ2-7; the table's TRBD1 call for D was not verified on the DNA. TRBV12-2 is flagged as a pseudogene. The CDR3 sequence is 15 residues long. CDR3 residues: CASRIVYRDSYEQYV. The CDR3 DNA reads as TGTGCAAGTCGCATTGTCTATCGGGACAGCTACGAGCAGTACGTC.

In its sample, this clone was seen a few times. The genes are TRBV12-5 and TRBJ2-1, with 7 bases fitting TRBD2. Germline loops: CDR1 LGHNT, CDR2 FRNRAP. With 4 bases clipped from V and 10 bases from J, the junction kept 7 bases outside the gene matches. The CDR3 is 13 residues long. The DNA of the CDR3 is TGTGCTAGTGGTTCCCGTACTAGCGCCGAGCAGTTCTTC. It yields the protein CASGSRTSAEQFF.

This chain links TRBV29-1 with TRBJ2-5, with 7 nucleotides matching TRBD2. V was clipped by 2 bases and J by 5 bases; unmatched bases: 5. The CDR3 runs to 13 residues. The germline V gene encodes CDR1 SQVTM and CDR2 ANQGSEA. CDR3: CSVELGRGETQYF. Written as DNA, the CDR3 is TGCAGCGTTGAACTGGGGAGGGGCGAGACCCAGTACTTC.

DNA of the CDR3: TGTGCCAGCAGCTTAAGCCTAGCGGGAGCCTATGGGGAGCTGTTTTTT. It codes for CASSLSLAGAYGELFF. The V and J genes are TRBV7-9 and TRBJ2-2; 10 bases line up with TRBD2. The V segment lost 2 bases and the J segment 8 bases; nucleotides outside the gene matches: 8. The CDR3 has 16 amino acids. Germline V gives CDR1 SEHNR, CDR2 FQNEAQ (reference sequence).

J is TRBJ2-7 and V is TRBV7-8, with D possibly being TRBD2 (6 bases). The V and J ends lost 5 bases and 3 bases respectively, with 14 bases between them. The CDR3 consists of 14 residues. Germline CDR1 is SGHVS and CDR2 is FQNEAQ. In DNA, the CDR3 is TGTGCCAGCAGCGTGGGACTCTTCTACTACGAGCAGTACGTC. This codes for CASSVGLFYYEQYV.

V gene TRBV10-3 combines with J gene TRBJ1-1, with D tentatively TRBD1 (6 bases). The CDR3 loop spans 14 amino acids. V lost 5 bases to trimming and J lost 0 bases, with 10 bases between them. Germline V gene lookup returns CDR1 ENHRY and CDR2 SYGVKD. This CDR3 is CAISLDRVNTEAFF. The CDR3 region has the DNA TGTGCCATCAGTTTGGACAGAGTGAACACTGAAGCTTTCTTT.

The chain's CDR3 is CASSLQGIGTDTQYF. The CDR3, as DNA: TGTGCCAGCAGTCTACAGGGAATTGGCACAGATACGCAGTATTTT. The V gene is TRBV6-5, the J gene TRBJ2-3; D is possibly TRBD1 (6 bases). Germline CDR1 and CDR2: MNHEY and SVGAGI. Trimming removed 5 bases at V and 1 base at J, with 13 bases between. The CDR3 is 15 residues long.

V and J are TRBV5-1 and TRBJ1-2; TRBD1 might be the D (5 bases). CDR1 is SGHRS and CDR2 is YFSETQ in the germline V gene. There are 14 residues in the CDR3. Trimming took 4 bases from V and 2 from J, leaving 12 bases between them. The DNA of the CDR3 is TGCGCCAGCAGCGTCGGAGGGGAGAACTATGGCTACACCTTC. Translation gives CASSVGGENYGYTF.

This sequence joins TRBV14 and TRBJ2-7, with D tentatively TRBD1 (5 bases). CDR3 length: 13 amino acids. Germline lookup yields CDR1 SGHDN and CDR2 FVKESK. V shed 3 bases and J shed 0 bases, with 6 bases lying between them. The CDR3 nucleotides read TGTGCCAGCAGCCAGACAGTCTCCTACGAGCAGTACTTC. Translation: CASSQTVSYEQYF.

CDR3 nucleotide sequence: TGTGCCAGCAGTACCGGGACAGCCACCCCCTACGAGCAGTACTTC. Its translation: CASSTGTATPYEQYF. This rearrangement joins TRBV28 to TRBJ2-7; TRBD1 matches 7 bases. J was trimmed by 2 bases and V by 5 bases; bases with no gene match: 9. In germline, CDR1 is MDHEN, CDR2 SYDVKM. The CDR3 runs 15 residues. Supplemented by reference TRBV28 and TRBJ2-7, the full variable domain reads DVKVTQSSRYLVKRTGEKVFLECVQDMDHENMFWYRQDPGLGLRLIYFSYDVKMKEKGDIPEGYSVSREKKERFSLILESASTNQTSMYLCASSTGTATPYEQYFGPGTRLTVT.

The CDR3 loop reads CASSQVAGGSTDTQYF. CDR3 DNA sequence: TGCGCCAGCAGCCAGGTAGCGGGGGGCAGCACAGATACGCAGTATTTT. The V and J genes are TRBV4-3 and TRBJ2-3; TRBD2 agrees at 10 bases. From germline, CDR1 is LGHNA and CDR2 YSLEER. The CDR3 loop spans 16 amino acids. Trimming took 3 bases from V and 0 from J; bases not matched to a gene: 3.

This clone was seen a few times. Its ends do not fully match the called genes, so a read error is possible. The chain recombines TRBV7-2 with TRBJ1-5; TRBD1 matches at 7 bases. Germline-derived CDR1 and CDR2 are SGHTA and FQGNSA. The CDR3 length is 14 residues. The CDR3: CATSSRQGDQPQHF. The CDR3 DNA reads as TGTGCCACCAGCAGTAGGCAGGGGGATCAGCCCCAGCATTTT. Combining the CDR3 with reference TRBV7-2 and TRBJ1-5 gives the whole variable domain GAGVSQSPSNKVTEKGKDVELRCDPISGHTALYWYRQSLGQGLEFLIYFQGNSAPDKSGLPSDRFSAERTGGSVSTLTIQRTQQEDSAVYLCATSSRQGDQPQHFGDGTRLSIL.

The chain couples TRBV2 to TRBJ2-2; 9 nucleotides agree with TRBD1. The J segment lost 7 bases and the V segment lost 6 bases, leaving 9 bases of the junction unmatched. Germline V lookup: CDR1 SNHLY, CDR2 FYNNEI. The CDR3 runs to 15 residues. CDR3 sequence reads: CASRASDRGGGELFF. For the CDR3, the DNA is TGTGCCAGCAGGGCCTCGGACAGGGGAGGCGGGGAGCTGTTTTTT. Using reference TRBV2 and TRBJ2-2 for the parts outside the CDR3, the full variable domain is EPEVTQTPSHQVTQMGQEVILRCVPISNHLYFYWYRQILGQKVEFLVSFYNNEISEKSEIFDDQFSVERPDGSNFTLKIRSTKLEDSAMYFCASRASDRGGGELFFGEGSRLTVL.

This clone came up a few times. This sequence joins TRBV28 and TRBJ1-1; D is possibly TRBD1 (6 bases). This CDR3 region has 13 residues. V lost 3 bases to trimming and J lost 5 bases, with 10 bases between them. Germline lookup yields CDR1 MDHEN and CDR2 SYDVKM. The CDR3 bases are TGTGCCAGCAGTTTCCCAGGGGAAACTGAAGCTTTCTTT. It yields the protein CASSFPGETEAFF.

The chain has TRBV7-3 and TRBJ2-3; D is ambiguous. Germline values: CDR1 SGHTA, CDR2 FQGTGA. V gave up 0 bases and J gave up 2 bases, with 3 bases separating them. The CDR3 runs 13 residues. The DNA for the CDR3 is TGTGCCAGCAGCTTAACCTACACAGATACGCAGTATTTT. It codes for CASSLTYTDTQYF.

To note about this clone: Sequence at one end of the junction differs from germline and may be a read error. V is TRBV6-5 and J is TRBJ2-5, with 7 bases aligning to TRBD2. The CDR3 runs to 14 residues. Germline V CDR1 and CDR2: MNHEY, SVGAGI. For the CDR3, the DNA is TGTGCCAACAGTCGGGACTACCGTCAAGAGACCCAGTACTTC. This translates into CANSRDYRQETQYF.

The V gene is TRBV11-2, the J gene TRBJ1-2, with TRBD1 as a possible D gene (6 bases). Deletions cut 5 bases from V and 2 bases from J, with 12 bases between. This CDR3 comprises 14 residues. CDR1 and CDR2 from the germline V gene are SGHAT and FQNNGV. The CDR3 coding sequence is TGTGCCAGCAGCCCCTCCGGACAGAACTATGGCTACACCTTC. Residues: CASSPSGQNYGYTF.

The CDR3 sequence: CASSLAWRRETQYF. The CDR3 DNA sequence: TGTGCCAGCAGCTTAGCGTGGCGGCGAGAGACCCAGTACTTC. This sequence joins TRBV7-6 and TRBJ2-5; no firm D call. The germline CDR1 and CDR2 sequences are SGHVS and FNYEAQ. This CDR3 is built from 14 residues. V lost 0 bases and J 4 bases, leaving 9 bases between the germline ends.